This TCR beta chain comes out of a study of response to subunit inactivated influenza vaccine. This clonotype was recorded many times. Its antigen remains unknown. Study-wide results and caveats: The authors suggested that few new T cells are recruited per seasonal influenza vaccination.

TCRdb re-derived calls from the RT-PCR reads in MiXCR, one entry per CDR3 protein. The profile shows 150,000 to 200,000 distinct CDR3 sequences, about a tenth of them singletons. The CDR3 covers 14 residues. The trim removed 4 bases at V and 1 base at J, leaving 5 bases unmatched. CDR1 SGHKS and CDR2 YYEKEE come from the germline V gene (reference sequence). This receptor was obtained from a man aged 50-59 years who received an inactivated influenza vaccine. The chain joins TRBV5-5 to TRBJ2-7, with 7 bases matching TRBD1. The source material was non-naive T cells sorted from PBMCs, sampled on the day of vaccination. CDR3 DNA: TGTGCCAGCAGCCTATGGACAGGATCCTACGAGCAGTACTTC. Translation: CASSLWTGSYEQYF.